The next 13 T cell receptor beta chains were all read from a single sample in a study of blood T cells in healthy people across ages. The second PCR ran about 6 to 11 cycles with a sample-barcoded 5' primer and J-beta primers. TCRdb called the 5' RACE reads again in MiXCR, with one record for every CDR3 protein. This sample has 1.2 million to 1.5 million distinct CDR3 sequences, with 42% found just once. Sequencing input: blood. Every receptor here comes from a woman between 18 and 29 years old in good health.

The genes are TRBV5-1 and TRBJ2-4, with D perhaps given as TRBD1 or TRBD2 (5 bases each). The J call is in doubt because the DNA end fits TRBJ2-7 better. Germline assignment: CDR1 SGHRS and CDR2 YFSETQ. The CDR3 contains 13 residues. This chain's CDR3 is CASSRDGFDEQYF. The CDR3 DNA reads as TGCGCCAGCAGCAGGGACGGGTTCGACGAGCAGTACTTC.

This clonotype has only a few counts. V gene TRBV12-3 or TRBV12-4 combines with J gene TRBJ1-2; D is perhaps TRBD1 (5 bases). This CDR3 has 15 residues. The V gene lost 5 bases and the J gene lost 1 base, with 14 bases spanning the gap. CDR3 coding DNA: TGTGCCAGCAGTGCCCCGGGACGGGGTAACTATGGCTACACCTTC. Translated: CASSAPGRGNYGYTF.

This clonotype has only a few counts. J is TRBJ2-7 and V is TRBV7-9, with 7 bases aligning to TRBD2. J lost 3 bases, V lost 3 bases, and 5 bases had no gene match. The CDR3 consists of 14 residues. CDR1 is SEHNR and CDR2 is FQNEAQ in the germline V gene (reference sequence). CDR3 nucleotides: TGTGCCAGCAGCTTTAGGTCTAGCGGCTACGAGCAGTACTTC. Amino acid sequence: CASSFRSSGYEQYF.

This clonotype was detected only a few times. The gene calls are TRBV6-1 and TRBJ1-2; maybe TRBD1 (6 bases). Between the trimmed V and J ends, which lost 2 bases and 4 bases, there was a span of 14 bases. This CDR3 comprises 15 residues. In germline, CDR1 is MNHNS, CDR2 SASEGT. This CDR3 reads CASSESGDGGYGYTF. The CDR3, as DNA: TGTGCCAGCAGTGAATCAGGGGATGGGGGCTATGGCTACACCTTC.

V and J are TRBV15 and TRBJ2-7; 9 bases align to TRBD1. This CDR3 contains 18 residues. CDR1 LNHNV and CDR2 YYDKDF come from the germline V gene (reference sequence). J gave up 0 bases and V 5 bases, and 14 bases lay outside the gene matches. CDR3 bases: TGTGCCACCAGCGGGACCGTGAGGGGGACAGGGACCTCCTACGAGCAGTACTTC. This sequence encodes CATSGTVRGTGTSYEQYF.

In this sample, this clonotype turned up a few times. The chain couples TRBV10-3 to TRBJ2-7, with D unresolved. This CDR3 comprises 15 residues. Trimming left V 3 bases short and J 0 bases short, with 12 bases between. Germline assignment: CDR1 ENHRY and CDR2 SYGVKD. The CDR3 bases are TGTGCCATCAGTGAATCGACATCTAACTCCTACGAGCAGTACTTC. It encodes CAISESTSNSYEQYF.

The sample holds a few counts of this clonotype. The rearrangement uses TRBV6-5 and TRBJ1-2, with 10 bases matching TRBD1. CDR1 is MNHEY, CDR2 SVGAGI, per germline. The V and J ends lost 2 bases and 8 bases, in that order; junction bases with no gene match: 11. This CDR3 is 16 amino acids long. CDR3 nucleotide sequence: TGTGCCAGCAGTTACGGGACAGGGGCCTTTGGGTCAGGCTACACCTTC. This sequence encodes CASSYGTGAFGSGYTF.

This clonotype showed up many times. Here the CDR3 reads CASSLYDEQFF. The CDR3 DNA is TGTGCCAGCAGCCTATATGATGAGCAGTTCTTC. The chain has TRBV7-9 and TRBJ2-1; D not certain. V lost 5 bases, J lost 8 bases, and 7 bases lay in between. CDR3 length: 11 residues. From germline, CDR1 is SEHNR and CDR2 FQNEAQ (reference sequence). Drawing the rest from reference TRBV7-9 and TRBJ2-1, the complete variable domain is DTGVSQNPRHKITKRGQNVTFRCDPISEHNRLYWYRQTLGQGPEFLTYFQNEAQLEKSRLLSDRFSAERPKGSFSTLEIQRTEQGDSAMYLCASSLYDEQFFGPGTRLTVL.

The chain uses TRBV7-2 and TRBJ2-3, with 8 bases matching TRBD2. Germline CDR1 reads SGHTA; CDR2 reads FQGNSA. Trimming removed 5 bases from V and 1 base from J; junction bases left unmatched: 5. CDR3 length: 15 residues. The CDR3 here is CASSPGGSRTDTQYF. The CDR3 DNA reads TGTGCCAGCAGCCCGGGGGGGTCCCGCACAGATACGCAGTATTTT.

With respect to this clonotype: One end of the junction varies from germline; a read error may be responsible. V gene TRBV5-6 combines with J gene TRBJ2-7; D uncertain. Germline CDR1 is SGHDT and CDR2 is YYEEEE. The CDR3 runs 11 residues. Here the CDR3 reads CASSLFYERYF. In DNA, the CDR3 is TGTGCCAGCAGTCTCTTCTACGAGCGGTACTTC.

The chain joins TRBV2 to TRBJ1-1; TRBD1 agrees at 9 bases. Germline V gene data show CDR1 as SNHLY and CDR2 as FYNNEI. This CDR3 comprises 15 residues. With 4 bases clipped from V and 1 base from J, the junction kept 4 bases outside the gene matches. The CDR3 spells CASSAGQGSNTEAFF. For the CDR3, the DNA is TGTGCCAGCAGTGCGGGACAGGGTTCGAACACTGAAGCTTTCTTT.

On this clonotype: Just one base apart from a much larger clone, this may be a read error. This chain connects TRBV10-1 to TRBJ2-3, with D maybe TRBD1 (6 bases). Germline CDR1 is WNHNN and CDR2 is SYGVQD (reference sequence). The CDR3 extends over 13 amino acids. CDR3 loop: CTSSGQITDTQYF. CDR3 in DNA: TGCACCAGCAGCGGACAGATCACAGATACGCAGTATTTT.

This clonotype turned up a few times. The CDR3 region has the DNA TGCAGTGCCGAAGAGAGAGGCTACACCTTC. This translates into CSAEERGYTF. V gene TRBV20-1 combines with J gene TRBJ1-2; D gene uncertain. Trimming removed 6 bases at V and 8 bases at J, with 10 bases between. There are 10 residues in the CDR3. Per the germline V gene, CDR1 is DFQATT and CDR2 is SNEGSKA (reference sequence).